A selection of T cell receptor beta chains follows, all from one sample in a study of chronic HIV infection and antiretroviral therapy. TCRdb passed the 5' RACE reads through MiXCR, listing each CDR3 protein once. The repertoire has 30,000 or so distinct CDR3 sequences, over 7% of them found once; the top ten carry more than 2%. The sample comprised peripheral blood. The receptors originated from an adult who had HIV and had not received antiretroviral therapy, or was an uninfected healthy control (not recorded which). Both conserved end residues are part of each CDR3. D genes are given only for firm matches. The size of a clone is reported for some rows only, either as once, few or many, or as a class for expanded clones.

clone size: many
V gene: TRBV12-3/TRBV12-4
J gene: TRBJ1-1
CDR3 length: 14
D gene: TRBD1
CDR3 protein: CASRSGQGLSEAFF
CDR3 DNA: TGTGCCAGCAGGTCGGGACAGGGTCTGTCTGAAGCTTTCTTT

clone size: -
V gene: TRBV12-5
J gene: TRBJ2-7
CDR3 length: 14
D gene: -
CDR3 protein: CASGFPGRIYEQYF
CDR3 DNA: TGTGCTAGTGGTTTCCCTGGACGGATCTACGAGCAGTACTTC

clone size: -
V gene: TRBV21-1
J gene: TRBJ1-3
CDR3 length: 15
D gene: -
CDR3 protein: CASSGEGEGTNTIYF
CDR3 DNA: TGTGCCAGCAGCGGGGAAGGAGAGGGGACAAACACCATATATTTT

clone size: -
V gene: TRBV11-2
J gene: TRBJ2-5
CDR3 length: 15
D gene: TRBD2
CDR3 protein: CASSFPSSGAKTQNF
CDR3 DNA: TGTGCCAGCAGCTTCCCAAGTAGCGGGGCGAAGACCCAGAACTTC

clone size: many
V gene: TRBV29-1
J gene: TRBJ2-1
CDR3 length: 15
D gene: TRBD2
CDR3 protein: CSVGFPSGGAGEQFF
CDR3 DNA: TGCAGCGTTGGTTTCCCTAGCGGGGGGGCCGGTGAGCAGTTCTTC

clone size: many
V gene: TRBV24-1
J gene: TRBJ2-2
CDR3 length: 14
D gene: -
CDR3 protein: CATSGVPNTGELFF
CDR3 DNA: TGTGCCACCAGTGGAGTCCCGAACACCGGGGAGCTGTTTTTT

clone size: many
V gene: TRBV10-3
J gene: TRBJ1-6
CDR3 length: 13
D gene: TRBD1
CDR3 protein: CAIRGTGDSPLHF
CDR3 DNA: TGTGCCATCAGGGGGACAGGAGACTCACCCCTCCACTTT

clone size: -
V gene: TRBV10-3
J gene: TRBJ2-7
CDR3 length: 14
D gene: -
CDR3 protein: CAISGGQRDPGQYF
CDR3 DNA: TGTGCCATCAGTGGTGGTCAGAGGGACCCTGGGCAGTACTTC

clone size: many
V gene: TRBV9
J gene: TRBJ2-1
CDR3 length: 15
D gene: -
CDR3 protein: CASSVEAAPANEQFF
CDR3 DNA: TGTGCCAGCAGCGTAGAGGCCGCCCCGGCGAATGAGCAGTTCTTC

clone size: many
V gene: TRBV25-1
J gene: TRBJ2-1
CDR3 length: 14
D gene: -
CDR3 protein: CASSETLAGLEQFF
CDR3 DNA: TGTGCCAGCAGTGAAACCCTCGCAGGGCTTGAGCAGTTCTTC

clone size: medium-sized
V gene: TRBV6-1
J gene: TRBJ2-7
CDR3 length: 15
D gene: TRBD2
CDR3 protein: CASSELAGASYEQYF
CDR3 DNA: TGTGCCAGCAGTGAACTAGCGGGAGCCTCCTACGAGCAGTACTTC

clone size: few
V gene: TRBV15
J gene: TRBJ2-5
CDR3 length: 17
D gene: TRBD1
CDR3 protein: CATSRDLRQGVGETQYF
CDR3 DNA: TGTGCCACCAGCAGAGATCTCAGGCAGGGGGTCGGGGAGACCCAGTACTTC

clone size: few
V gene: TRBV12-5
J gene: TRBJ1-2
CDR3 length: 13
D gene: -
CDR3 protein: CASGLGQKYGYTF
CDR3 DNA: TGTGCTAGTGGTTTGGGACAGAAATATGGCTACACCTTC

clone size: -
V gene: TRBV29-1
J gene: TRBJ2-6
CDR3 length: 18
D gene: -
CDR3 protein: CSVEGGGRVNSGANVLTF
CDR3 DNA: TGCAGCGTTGAGGGGGGGGGCAGGGTTAACTCTGGGGCCAACGTCCTGACTTTC

clone size: -
V gene: TRBV11-2
J gene: TRBJ2-1
CDR3 length: 15
D gene: TRBD2
CDR3 protein: CASSLDRVAGAEQFF
CDR3 DNA: TGTGCCAGCAGCTTAGATCGGGTAGCGGGAGCTGAGCAGTTCTTC

clone size: many
V gene: TRBV6-4
J gene: TRBJ1-5
CDR3 length: 17
D gene: -
CDR3 protein: CASSDSPLPEGNQPQHF
CDR3 DNA: TGTGCCAGCAGTGACTCGCCTCTCCCCGAGGGCAATCAGCCCCAGCATTTT

clone size: few
V gene: TRBV29-1
J gene: TRBJ1-5
CDR3 length: 14
D gene: TRBD1
CDR3 protein: CSVRTGDSNQPQHF
CDR3 DNA: TGCAGCGTCCGGACAGGGGATAGCAATCAGCCCCAGCATTTT